This TCR beta chain was captured in a study of siplizumab effects on memory and regulatory T cells. Study observations and caveats: Roughly 75-96% of proliferating clones (CD4+ or CD8+) could not be assigned a naive or memory phenotype. Naive T cells apparently outstripped memory cells in diversity and seemed major alloresponse contributors.

Each sample contributed approximately 96,000 TCR templates to the assay. The assay was immunoSEQ multiplex PCR, and TCRdb's table has in-frame clones only and misses some. The sample lists 90,000 to 95,000 clones, over 95% seen once, with approximately 0.031% in the top ten. Concerning this clone: No antigen is known for it.

Where a few donor pairs were concerned, the unstimulated naive, memory, effector memory and TEMRA subsets underwent sequencing. The sample was naive CD4+ T cells sorted from blood. The TCR comes from a human donor in good health.

For the CDR3, the DNA is TGTGCCAGCAGCTTAGGGACTGCTAATGAAAAACTGTTTTTT. Protein: CASSLGTANEKLFF. The rearrangement joins TRBV7-9 to TRBJ1-4; D is uncertain. The CDR3 is made up of 14 amino acids. The germline V gene has CDR1 SEHNR and CDR2 FQNEAQ (reference sequence). Trimming removed 1 base from V and 3 bases from J, with 6 bases in between.